The clone carrying this T cell receptor beta chain turned up a few times. The sample is drawn from a study of blood T cell repertoires in COVID-19. About the study: COVID-19 samples, acute and convalescent, were from the United States, Italy and Spain.

CDR1 is SGHTA, CDR2 FQGNSA, per germline. This CDR3 is built from 14 residues. Trimming took 5 bases from V and 5 from J; bases not matched to a gene: 7. Methods used by the authors: Using reference gene primer amplification, nucleated cell counts were estimated. Profiled with immunoSEQ multiplex PCR; TCRdb holds only in-frame clones, not every one. Clonal size and the V and J genes are those of that table, whereas D and trimming came from the DNA. The table includes more than 100,000 clones, roughly 90% detected once. The sequence derives from a woman aged 55-70 years with acute or convalescent COVID-19. V is TRBV7-2 and J is TRBJ1-1, with 8 bases fitting TRBD1. Input material: peripheral blood. The CDR3 here is CASSKRTGITEAFF. In nucleotides, the CDR3 is TGTGCCAGCAGCAAACGGACAGGGATAACTGAAGCTTTCTTT.